The rows below give T cell receptor beta chains drawn from one sample of a study of T-cell reconstitution after alpha-beta-depleted transplantation in children. TCRdb recomputed calls from the PCR reads with MiXCR, one row per CDR3 protein. The sample consists of some 300,000 distinct CDR3 sequences, around a tenth of them appearing once. Sequenced material: PBMCs from the stem cell graft donor, taken from the stem cell graft. These receptors were obtained from a human donor who donated a stem cell graft to a child with acute lymphoblastic leukemia. Each CDR3 is given with its conserved first and last residue. D genes are given only for firm matches. Not every row has a clone size; where given, it reads once, few, many or a size class.

j_call clone_size d_call v_call cdr3_nt cdr3_aa
TRBJ2-7 many TRBD2 TRBV12-3/TRBV12-4 TGTGCCAGCAACCTACGGGGGCTAGCGGGAGTTGGCGAGCAGTACTTC CASNLRGLAGVGEQYF
TRBJ1-5 NA NA TRBV15 TGTGCCACCAGCAGAGATATGGGGGGGGGAGGCAATCAGCCCCAGCATTTT CATSRDMGGGGNQPQHF
TRBJ1-4 NA NA TRBV6-2/TRBV6-3 TGTGCCAGCAGTTCCTGGAGGTCCCTGGCTGGTAATGAAAAACTGTTTTTT CASSSWRSLAGNEKLFF
TRBJ2-7 few TRBD1 TRBV4-1 TGCGCCAGCAGCCAAGTGGCGGTTGGGACAGGGGGAAACGAGCAGTACTTC CASSQVAVGTGGNEQYF
TRBJ1-3 NA NA TRBV20-1 TGCAGTGCTGGGGACCCGGGTGCAAACACCATATATTTT CSAGDPGANTIYF
TRBJ2-7 many TRBD1 TRBV12-5 TGTGCTAGTTTAGGGGACAGACTGACCTACGAGCAGTACTTC CASLGDRLTYEQYF
TRBJ2-1 many NA TRBV5-1 TGCGCCAGCAGCTCTAACAGGGTTGGCTACAATGAGCAGTTCTTC CASSSNRVGYNEQFF
TRBJ2-1 NA NA TRBV6-2/TRBV6-3 TGTGCCAGCAGTTTACAAAGGACCAGAAACAATGAGCAGTTCTTC CASSLQRTRNNEQFF
TRBJ1-3 many NA TRBV12-3/TRBV12-4 TGTGCCAGCAGTTTGAAGGGGTTTCTTGGAAACACCATATATTTT CASSLKGFLGNTIYF
TRBJ2-7 few TRBD1 TRBV5-1 TGCGCCAGCAGCTTCACCTCCGGGGCAGGGGGCGACGAGCAGTACTTC CASSFTSGAGGDEQYF
TRBJ1-5 NA NA TRBV20-1 TGCAGTGCTAGAGAAGACGGACCGGGTGGGCCCCAGCATTTT CSAREDGPGGPQHF
TRBJ2-3 few NA TRBV7-8 TGTGCCAGCAGCCAGATGTTCCCAGATACGCAGTATTTT CASSQMFPDTQYF
TRBJ2-1 NA NA TRBV28 TGTGCCAGCAGCGGGGGAGTAGCGGCCTACAATGAGCAGTTCTTC CASSGGVAAYNEQFF
TRBJ1-6 few NA TRBV5-5 TGTGCCAGCAGCCGACGGTTTAATTCACCCCTCCACTTT CASSRRFNSPLHF
TRBJ1-5 NA TRBD1 TRBV12-3/TRBV12-4 TGTGCCAGCAGTGGGATATCAGGGGGCCTTAATCAGCCCCAGCATTTT CASSGISGGLNQPQHF
TRBJ2-1 NA TRBD2 TRBV3-1 TGTGCCAGCAGTCGCGGGACTAGTCGATTTTATAGCTCCTACAATGAGCAGTTCTTC CASSRGTSRFYSSYNEQFF
TRBJ1-2 NA TRBD1 TRBV5-1 TGCGCCAGCAGCCCGGGGGACAGGGCCGTTGGCTACACCTTC CASSPGDRAVGYTF
TRBJ2-7 many NA TRBV6-5 TGTGCCAGCAGTTACTCGAGTAGACCCAAAGCTTCCCGCTACGAGCAGTACTTC CASSYSSRPKASRYEQYF
TRBJ2-1 NA NA TRBV5-1 TGCGCCAGCAGCCCCGGCACCAGTATCCATGAGCAGTTCTTC CASSPGTSIHEQFF
TRBJ2-3 NA NA TRBV7-7 TGTGCTAGCAGCTCTCAACCCGGAACAGATACGCAGTATTTT CASSSQPGTDTQYF
TRBJ2-6 few NA TRBV10-3 TGTGCCATCAGTGCGGCCTCTGGGGCCAACGTCCTGACTTTC CAISAASGANVLTF
TRBJ2-7 few NA TRBV7-2 TGTGCCAGCAGCTCGAGAGGGGGGGCCTACGAGCAGTACTTC CASSSRGGAYEQYF
TRBJ2-7 NA TRBD1 TRBV20-1 TGCAGTGCTAGTGACAGGGCCTTGTGGGAGCAGTACTTC CSASDRALWEQYF
TRBJ2-3 NA TRBD1 TRBV4-3 TGCGCCAGCAGCCAAGTCCCTCAGACAGGGGGCACAGATACGCAGTATTTT CASSQVPQTGGTDTQYF
TRBJ2-7 many TRBD1 TRBV7-9 TGTGCCAGCAGCCTGGACAGGGGAAGCTCCTACGAGCAGTACTTC CASSLDRGSSYEQYF
TRBJ2-1 NA NA TRBV11-1 TGTGCCAGCAGCTTTGGCCGACAGGGGGCTTTGCTAGCGGGGGGATACAATGAGCAGTTCTTC CASSFGRQGALLAGGYNEQFF
TRBJ2-2 NA NA TRBV18 TGTGCCAGCTCACCACTGTCGGGAGATTCAGTAGGGGAGCTGTTTTTT CASSPLSGDSVGELFF
TRBJ2-2 NA TRBD2 TRBV29-1 TGCAGCGTTGTAAAAGGACTAGCTTACGGCGGGGAGCTGTTTTTT CSVVKGLAYGGELFF
TRBJ2-7 NA NA TRBV5-1 TGCGCCAGCAGCACCCGTCCCCCCGCAGGGTACGAGCAGTACTTC CASSTRPPAGYEQYF
TRBJ2-7 few TRBD2 TRBV20-1 TGCAGTGCGTCCTCTAGCGGGAGGCTTTACGAGCAGTACTTC CSASSSGRLYEQYF
TRBJ2-5 NA NA TRBV25-1 TGTGCCAGCAGTGGGACAGAGGCATGGACCCAGTACTTC CASSGTEAWTQYF